This TCR beta chain derives from a study of CD8 T cells in Susac syndrome. A quantity of about 0.45 to 1 ug RNA underwent reverse transcription using random hexamers. TCRdb re-called the immunoSEQ multiplex PCR reads through MiXCR, storing one row per CDR3 protein. The table records about 110,000 distinct CDR3 sequences, about 96% of them present only once. The CDR3 contains 12 residues. V lost 2 bases to trimming and J lost 3 bases, with 5 bases between them. Germline V gene data show CDR1 as KGHSH and CDR2 as LQKENI. The source material was CD4+ T cells from PBMCs. The genes are TRBV18 and TRBJ2-7; possibly TRBD1 or TRBD2 for D (5 bases each). The sequence was obtained from a human donor in good health. As DNA, the CDR3 is TGTGCCAGCTCACCAGGGGGCTACGAGCAGTACTTC. The encoded protein is CASSPGGYEQYF.